A single T cell receptor beta chain is shown here with its context. The antigen is undetermined. The data were taken from a study of cytomegalovirus exposure and HLA in healthy donors. Study at large: Earlier findings included nearly 120 million unique TCR beta sequences obtained from about 179 million T cells.

The PCR was carried out with 60 Vbeta primers and 13 Jbeta primers. Data came from immunoSEQ multiplex PCR; TCRdb stores just in-frame clones and leaves some out. The sample lists approximately 200,000 clones; approximately 81% were seen once. V was cut by 6 bases and J by 6 bases, with 8 bases left in between. The germline V gene has CDR1 MGHDK and CDR2 SYGVNS. CDR3 length: 12 residues. Findings and caveats of the study: Reports indicate that TCR beta sequences accurately predicted the HLA-A and HLA-B alleles of most subjects. A later look showed TCR association rates differing by HLA locus, highest for DRB1 and lowest for HLA-C.

This clonotype originated in a human donor in good health. Sequences were obtained from PBMCs. The gene calls are TRBV25-1 and TRBJ2-2; D is unresolved. Here the CDR3 DNA reads TGTGCCAGCAGGGGTAGCCCCGGGGAGCTGTTTTTT. Amino acid sequence: CASRGSPGELFF.